The entry below describes one TCR beta chain. The source of the sample is a study of control samples from healthy donors and cancer patients. Trimming took off 5 bases at V and 4 bases at J, with 6 bases between the two ends. There are 12 residues in the CDR3. CDR1 MGHRA and CDR2 YSYEKL come from the germline V gene. Libraries were prepared by immunoSEQ multiplex PCR; TCRdb keeps only in-frame clonotypes and omits some of them. The sample has about 72,000 clones, 85% to 95% seen once. The specimen sequenced was blood. This TCR was sampled from a woman aged 55-70 years in good health. The chain has TRBV4-1 and TRBJ1-3; D gene ambiguous. CDR3 residues: CASSRIGNTIYF. The DNA of the CDR3 is TGCGCCAGCAGCAGAATCGGAAACACCATATATTTT.